The rows below give T cell receptor beta chains drawn from one sample of a study of cytomegalovirus exposure and HLA in healthy donors. TCRdb keeps only in-frame clones here, not all; method: immunoSEQ multiplex PCR. The sample includes 130,000 to 150,000 clones, roughly four fifths of them seen just once. The sequenced sample consisted of PBMCs. The receptor source for this set is a man aged 40-50 years in good health and CMV-seropositive. Both conserved end residues are part of each CDR3. D genes are given only for firm matches. Expanded clones are given a class, and other clones once, few, many or no size at all.

size: few
J: TRBJ2-7
D: TRBD2
V: TRBV5-4
DNA: TGTGCCAGCAGCTTGGATGTTAGCGGGCAGTACTCCTACGAGCAGTACTTC
CDR3: CASSLDVSGQYSYEQYF

size: NA
J: TRBJ2-2
D: TRBD2
V: TRBV5-1
DNA: TGCGCCAGCAGTCAGACTAGCGGGAGGACAAACACCGGGGAGCTGTTTTTT
CDR3: CASSQTSGRTNTGELFF

size: NA
J: TRBJ2-3
D: NA
V: TRBV7-8
DNA: TGTGCCAGCAGCTTACAGGGTTTCACAGATACGCAGTATTTT
CDR3: CASSLQGFTDTQYF

size: once
J: TRBJ1-2
D: NA
V: TRBV19
DNA: TGTGCCAGTAGTATAGCGGGGAGCGGCTACACCTTC
CDR3: CASSIAGSGYTF

size: NA
J: TRBJ2-5
D: TRBD2
V: TRBV6-5
DNA: TGTGCCAGCGCAACTAGGGAGGGCTTGGAGACCCAGTACTTC
CDR3: CASATREGLETQYF

size: NA
J: TRBJ2-2
D: TRBD1
V: TRBV7-2
DNA: TGTGCCAGCAGCCCCACCCTCGGGACAGGGGGCTCGAACACCGGGGAGCTGTTTTTT
CDR3: CASSPTLGTGGSNTGELFF

size: NA
J: TRBJ1-5
D: TRBD1
V: TRBV18
DNA: TGTGCCAGCTCTTCCCAGGGGGGTCAGCCCCAGCATTTT
CDR3: CASSSQGGQPQHF

size: NA
J: TRBJ1-3
D: TRBD1
V: TRBV6-6
DNA: TGTGCCAGCACCAACCCCGGGCAGGGGGGAGGAAACACCATATATTTT
CDR3: CASTNPGQGGGNTIYF

size: NA
J: TRBJ2-6
D: TRBD1
V: TRBV30
DNA: TGTGCCTGGAGTCGGGACAGAACTACCTCTGGGGCCAACGTCCTGACTTTC
CDR3: CAWSRDRTTSGANVLTF

size: NA
J: TRBJ1-2
D: TRBD1
V: TRBV19
DNA: TGTGCCAGTAGTATCACAGGGGGCGAAGCTTGGAGGGGCTACACCTTC
CDR3: CASSITGGEAWRGYTF

size: NA
J: TRBJ1-2
D: NA
V: TRBV14
DNA: TGTGCCAGCAGCCAAGATATTCGGGGGGACTATGGCTACACCTTC
CDR3: CASSQDIRGDYGYTF

size: NA
J: TRBJ2-1
D: TRBD1
V: TRBV5-1
DNA: TGCGCCAGCAGCTTCGGACAGGGTCCCATCAATGAGCAGTTCTTC
CDR3: CASSFGQGPINEQFF

size: NA
J: TRBJ2-3
D: NA
V: TRBV5-4
DNA: TGTGTCAGCAGCTTGGAAGTTTCGGGAGATACGCAGTATTTT
CDR3: CVSSLEVSGDTQYF

size: NA
J: TRBJ2-1
D: TRBD1
V: TRBV2
DNA: TGTGCCAGCTGTGTGGGACAGGGGGTGAATGAGCAGTTCTTC
CDR3: CASCVGQGVNEQFF

size: NA
J: TRBJ1-5
D: NA
V: TRBV19
DNA: TGTGCCAGTAGTATTACGGGTTTCAATCAGCCCCAGCATTTT
CDR3: CASSITGFNQPQHF

size: NA
J: TRBJ2-7
D: NA
V: TRBV9
DNA: TGTGCCAGCAGCGTAGGACTAGGGTCCTACGAGCAGTACTTC
CDR3: CASSVGLGSYEQYF

size: once
J: TRBJ2-3
D: NA
V: TRBV18
DNA: TGTGCCAGCTCACTCACTAGCACCGGCACAGATACGCAGTATTTT
CDR3: CASSLTSTGTDTQYF

size: NA
J: TRBJ2-2
D: TRBD2
V: TRBV10-2
DNA: TGCGCCAGCAGGAGGGCGGGAGGGGGGACCGGGGAGCTGTTTTTT
CDR3: CASRRAGGGTGELFF

size: few
J: TRBJ1-1
D: NA
V: TRBV5-6
DNA: TGTGCCAGCAGCTTGAGACAGCATACTGAAGCTTTCTTT
CDR3: CASSLRQHTEAFF

size: NA
J: TRBJ2-2
D: NA
V: TRBV27
DNA: TGTGCCAGCAGTTTCGGGACACTCGGGGAGCTGTTTTTT
CDR3: CASSFGTLGELFF

size: once
J: TRBJ2-5
D: NA
V: TRBV6-1
DNA: TGTGCCAGCAGTGTCACCCTGGGACATCAAGAGACCCAGTACTTC
CDR3: CASSVTLGHQETQYF

size: NA
J: TRBJ1-2
D: NA
V: TRBV30
DNA: TGTGCCTGGCACAGGGACCCCTATGGCTACACCTTC
CDR3: CAWHRDPYGYTF

size: NA
J: TRBJ1-2
D: NA
V: TRBV5-4
DNA: TGTGCCAGCAGCGCCCCTCGTCAGGGCGATGGCTACACCTTC
CDR3: CASSAPRQGDGYTF

size: few
J: TRBJ2-1
D: TRBD2
V: TRBV4-3
DNA: TGCGCCAGCAGCCTCCATTCTAGCGGGAGGGCCCCCGAGCAGTTCTTC
CDR3: CASSLHSSGRAPEQFF

size: NA
J: TRBJ2-3
D: NA
V: TRBV7-9
DNA: TGTTCCAGCAGCCCACGAGCAGATACGCAGTATTTT
CDR3: CSSSPRADTQYF

size: NA
J: TRBJ1-1
D: NA
V: TRBV11-2
DNA: TGTGCCAGCAGCTCCCTAGTCCGGGGCGGAACGGGGGACACTGAAGCTTTCTTT
CDR3: CASSSLVRGGTGDTEAFF

size: NA
J: TRBJ2-1
D: NA
V: TRBV5-4
DNA: TGTGCCAGCTTCTCGAGCTCCTACAATGAGCAGTTCTTC
CDR3: CASFSSSYNEQFF

size: NA
J: TRBJ1-4
D: NA
V: TRBV14
DNA: TGTGCCAGCAGCCGTTTTCAGGGGTATAATGAAAAACTGTTTTTT
CDR3: CASSRFQGYNEKLFF

size: NA
J: TRBJ1-4
D: NA
V: TRBV25-1
DNA: TGTGCCAGCAATAAGGGGGCAACTAATGAAAAACTGTTTTTT
CDR3: CASNKGATNEKLFF

size: once
J: TRBJ2-1
D: NA
V: TRBV18
DNA: TGTGCCAGCTCACCACCGGATTTCTGGGGGACTTACAATGAGCAGTTCTTC
CDR3: CASSPPDFWGTYNEQFF

size: NA
J: TRBJ2-7
D: TRBD1
V: TRBV15
DNA: TGTGCCACCAGCAGTGACAGGGACTCCTACGAGCAGTACTTC
CDR3: CATSSDRDSYEQYF

size: NA
J: TRBJ2-3
D: TRBD2
V: TRBV10-3
DNA: TGTGCCATCAGGGCGGGAGAGAGCACAGATACGCAGTATTTT
CDR3: CAIRAGESTDTQYF

size: NA
J: TRBJ2-5
D: NA
V: TRBV5-4
DNA: TGTGCCAGCAGCTTGCGGGAAGCGGAGACCCAGTACTTC
CDR3: CASSLREAETQYF

size: NA
J: TRBJ1-5
D: TRBD1
V: TRBV23-1
DNA: TGCGCCAGCAGTCAATCGCCGGGACAGATAATCAATCAGCCCCAGCATTTT
CDR3: CASSQSPGQIINQPQHF

size: NA
J: TRBJ1-1
D: NA
V: TRBV6-5
DNA: TGTGCCAGCAGTTGGAGTATGAACACTGAAGCTTTCTTT
CDR3: CASSWSMNTEAFF

size: NA
J: TRBJ2-3
D: NA
V: TRBV23-1
DNA: TGCGCCAGCAGTCAAGCCGGGACTTGGAAGGGTACGCAGTATTTT
CDR3: CASSQAGTWKGTQYF

size: NA
J: TRBJ2-3
D: TRBD1
V: TRBV6-5
DNA: TGTGCCAGCAGCCTACAGGGGGCTGGGGCAGATACGCAGTATTTT
CDR3: CASSLQGAGADTQYF

size: NA
J: TRBJ2-7
D: TRBD1
V: TRBV7-6
DNA: TGTGCCAGCAGCTCCCAGGGGGACGAGCAGTACTTC
CDR3: CASSSQGDEQYF

size: NA
J: TRBJ2-3
D: TRBD2
V: TRBV19
DNA: TGTGCCAGTAGTATAACCTTGGGACGGCGGGAGCGCACAGATACGCAGTATTTT
CDR3: CASSITLGRRERTDTQYF

size: NA
J: TRBJ2-7
D: TRBD1
V: TRBV7-9
DNA: TGTGCCAGCAGCTTCCGGGACAGGGGCCGGGAGCAGTACTTC
CDR3: CASSFRDRGREQYF

size: NA
J: TRBJ2-7
D: NA
V: TRBV28
DNA: TGTGCCAGCAGTCCATACGGCGGCGGCGAGCAGTACTTC
CDR3: CASSPYGGGEQYF

size: few
J: TRBJ1-4
D: NA
V: TRBV4-3
DNA: TGCGCCAGCAGCCAAGGACAGGTACCAAATGAAAAACTGTTTTTT
CDR3: CASSQGQVPNEKLFF

size: NA
J: TRBJ1-5
D: TRBD1
V: TRBV27
DNA: TGTGCCAGCAGTTTTACAGGGGACAGCAATCAGCCCCAGCATTTT
CDR3: CASSFTGDSNQPQHF

size: once
J: TRBJ2-1
D: NA
V: TRBV7-8
DNA: TGTGCCAGCAGCTTATCTTTCGGAGTCGGTGTGGGTGAGCAGTTCTTC
CDR3: CASSLSFGVGVGEQFF

size: NA
J: TRBJ2-7
D: TRBD2
V: TRBV5-1
DNA: TGCGCCAGCAGCTTGTTGGGGGGGTCATCCTACGAGCAGTACTTC
CDR3: CASSLLGGSSYEQYF

size: NA
J: TRBJ1-2
D: TRBD1
V: TRBV6-5
DNA: TGTGCCAGCAGTCCAGACAGGGGGGTATTTGGCTACACCTTC
CDR3: CASSPDRGVFGYTF

size: NA
J: TRBJ2-5
D: NA
V: TRBV6-1
DNA: TGTGCCAGCAGTGAAGGTTCGGGAGAGACCCAGTACTTC
CDR3: CASSEGSGETQYF

size: NA
J: TRBJ1-2
D: TRBD1
V: TRBV19
DNA: TGTGCCAGTAATGACAGGGGTATAGGTGGCTACACCTTC
CDR3: CASNDRGIGGYTF

size: NA
J: TRBJ1-3
D: TRBD1
V: TRBV30
DNA: TGTGCCTGGAGTGTACAGGGGAGCTCTGGAAACACCATATATTTT
CDR3: CAWSVQGSSGNTIYF